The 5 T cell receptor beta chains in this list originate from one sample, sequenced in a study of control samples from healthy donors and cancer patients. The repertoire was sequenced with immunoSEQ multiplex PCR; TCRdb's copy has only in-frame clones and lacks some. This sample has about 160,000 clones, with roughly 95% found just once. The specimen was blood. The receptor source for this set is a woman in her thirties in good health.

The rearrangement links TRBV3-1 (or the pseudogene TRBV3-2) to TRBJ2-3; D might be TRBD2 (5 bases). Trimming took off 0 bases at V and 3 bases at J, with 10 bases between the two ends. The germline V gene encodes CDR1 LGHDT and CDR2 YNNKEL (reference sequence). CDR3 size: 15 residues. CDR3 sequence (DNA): TGTGCCAGCAGCCAAGATGACTACCCTACAGATACGCAGTATTTT. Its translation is CASSQDDYPTDTQYF.

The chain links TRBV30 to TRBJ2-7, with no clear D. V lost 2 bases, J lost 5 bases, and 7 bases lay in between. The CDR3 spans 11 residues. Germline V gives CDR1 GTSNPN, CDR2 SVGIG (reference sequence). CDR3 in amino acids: CAWSSGNEQYF. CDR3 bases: TGTGCCTGGAGTAGTGGTAACGAGCAGTACTTC. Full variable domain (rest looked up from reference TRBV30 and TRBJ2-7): SQTIHQWPATLVQPVGSPLSLECTVEGTSNPNLYWYRQAAGRGLQLLFYSVGIGQISSEVPQNLSASRPQDRQFILSSKKLLLSDSGFYLCAWSSGNEQYFGPGTRLTVT.

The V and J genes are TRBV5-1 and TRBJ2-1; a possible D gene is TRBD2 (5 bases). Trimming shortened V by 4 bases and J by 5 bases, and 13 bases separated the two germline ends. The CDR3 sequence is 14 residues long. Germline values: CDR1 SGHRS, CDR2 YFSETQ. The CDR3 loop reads CASSLGTRDNEQFF. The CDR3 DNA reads TGCGCCAGCAGCCTAGGAACTAGGGACAATGAGCAGTTCTTC.

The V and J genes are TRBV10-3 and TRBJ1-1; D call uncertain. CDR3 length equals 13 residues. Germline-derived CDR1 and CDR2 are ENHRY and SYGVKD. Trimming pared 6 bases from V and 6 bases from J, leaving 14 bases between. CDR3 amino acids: CAISSSRLAEAFF. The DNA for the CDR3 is TGTGCCATCAGCTCCTCCAGGTTGGCTGAAGCTTTCTTT.

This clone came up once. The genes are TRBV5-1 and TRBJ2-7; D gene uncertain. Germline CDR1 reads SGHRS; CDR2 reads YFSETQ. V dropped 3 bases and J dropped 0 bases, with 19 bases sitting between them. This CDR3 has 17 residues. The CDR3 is CASSWRTAQGPSYEQYF. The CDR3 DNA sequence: TGCGCCAGCAGCTGGCGGACGGCCCAAGGGCCCTCCTACGAGCAGTACTTC.